Described below is a single TCR beta chain sequence and its context. Antigen unknown. Using immunoSEQ multiplex PCR, the repertoire was profiled, and TCRdb retains in-frame clones only, with some absent. Among 88,000 or so clones listed, about 82% were seen once. Time point: week 23, last vaccination. The study gave 300 ug of mutant IDH1 20-mer peptide per vaccine dose, with topical imiquimod. These data belong to a study of a mutant IDH1 vaccine in newly diagnosed glioma. Study-level information: The sex distribution of treated patients was 62.5% male and roughly 38% female, with a mean age of around 43 years. Most had both radiotherapy and temozolomide beforehand; others had only one.

Study observations and caveats: Seemingly, top peripheral T cell clonotype changes bore no relation to pseudoprogression.

This CDR3 spans 12 amino acids. Germline V CDR1 and CDR2: SQVTM, ANQGSEA. J was trimmed by 2 bases and V by 4 bases; bases with no gene match: 0. This clonotype was sampled from a man aged 30 to 39 with glioma. Some clones in this sample may be carry-over from other donors' samples. This specimen was PBMCs, taken from a glioma patient whose treatment included an IDH1 peptide vaccine. This chain links TRBV29-1 with TRBJ2-5, with 8 positions matching TRBD1. CDR3 sequence: CSVGQGQETQYF. In DNA form, the CDR3 reads TGCAGCGTTGGACAGGGGCAAGAGACCCAGTACTTC.